This TCR beta chain was obtained from a study of cytomegalovirus exposure and HLA in healthy donors. Study observations and caveats: Specific recognition of CMV antigens was confirmed in vitro for a few chains (all CMV-associated). It was reported in a later analysis that an Asian-associated ancestry cluster showed fewer N-insertions than the roughly 670-donor mean.

This CDR3 spans 15 amino acids. Germline V gene lookup returns CDR1 LNHDA and CDR2 SQIVND (reference sequence). V shed 5 bases, J shed 5 bases, and the junction held 7 bases outside the gene matches. As regards this clone: Antigen: not known.

PCR was performed using 60 Vbeta and 13 Jbeta primers. Profiled with immunoSEQ multiplex PCR; TCRdb holds only in-frame clones, not every one. Among some 170,000 clones listed, 72% were seen once. The sequence came from a human donor in good health. V and J are TRBV19 and TRBJ2-7; 12 positions agree with TRBD2. The specimen sequenced was PBMCs. The CDR3 sequence is CASSLGLAGPHEQYF. CDR3 nucleotide sequence: TGTGCCAGTAGTTTAGGACTAGCGGGGCCCCACGAGCAGTACTTC.